This T cell receptor beta chain was obtained from a study of early T cells in non-severe SARS-CoV-2 infection. Study-wide context: The chains were unpaired, and the sequenced material was bulk RNA from unsorted whole blood.

This clonotype was detected a few times. Its target is not known. The length of the CDR3 is 15 residues. Germline-derived CDR1 and CDR2 are SGHTA and FQGTGA. The V and J ends lost 5 bases and 6 bases, in that order; junction bases with no gene match: 4. Attached unique molecular identifiers marked individual cDNA molecules. In TCRdb, the 5' RACE reads were re-called with MiXCR into one record per CDR3 protein. The repertoire holds about 22,000 distinct CDR3 sequences, about 3.7% seen once, with 5.5% to 7% in the top ten. Regarding the study as a whole: CD4 and private specificities were missed by VDJdb matching, which favored anti-spike CD8 responses.

The sequence was collected from an adult who was a healthcare worker with PCR-confirmed SARS-CoV-2 infection or an uninfected control (not recorded which). J is TRBJ2-3 and V is TRBV7-3, with 14 nucleotides matching TRBD2. The sequenced sample was whole blood. The CDR3 nucleotides are TGTGCCAGCAGCCCGACTAGCGGGGGGGCCGATACGCAGTATTTT. As protein: CASSPTSGGADTQYF.